These T cell receptor beta chains were read from a single sample in a study of post-analysis software for immune sequencing data. TCRdb reanalysed the PCR reads using MiXCR and keeps one entry per CDR3 protein. This table holds more than 350,000 distinct CDR3 sequences, approximately 38% found once. Sequencing used blood. The receptors stem from a girl aged 2-15 years with multiple sclerosis. CDR3s include the opening cysteine and the closing phenylalanine or tryptophan. D genes are given only for firm matches. Some rows have no size entry. The others give once, few or many, or a class for an expanded clone.

D gene | J gene | V gene | clone size | CDR3 protein | CDR3 DNA
NA | TRBJ1-5 | TRBV6-6 | NA | CASSYYGTHSETQHF | TGTGCCAGCAGTTACTATGGGACCCATTCGGAGACCCAGCATTTT
TRBD1 | TRBJ2-3 | TRBV28 | few | CASSKHRGLVTQYF | TGTGCCAGCAGCAAGCACAGGGGGCTGGTTACGCAGTATTTT
NA | TRBJ2-7 | TRBV28 | NA | CASSQARENNEQYF | TGTGCCAGCAGTCAAGCCCGGGAGAACAACGAGCAGTACTTC
NA | TRBJ2-7 | TRBV7-3 | few | CASSLKMGEQYF | TGTGCCAGCAGCTTAAAAATGGGCGAGCAGTACTTC
NA | TRBJ1-1 | TRBV29-1 | few | CSVFTGAATEAFF | TGCAGCGTTTTTACCGGGGCAGCCACTGAAGCTTTCTTT
NA | TRBJ1-2 | TRBV30 | NA | CAWTKGPGHTF | TGTGCCTGGACCAAGGGGCCCGGCCACACCTTC
TRBD2 | TRBJ2-3 | TRBV28 | few | CASSLFERGATTDTQYF | TGTGCCAGCAGTTTATTCGAGCGGGGGGCCACCACAGATACGCAGTATTTT
NA | TRBJ2-7 | TRBV6-1 | NA | CASTEGRLEQYF | TGTGCCAGCACCGAGGGACGTCTCGAGCAGTACTTC
TRBD1 | TRBJ1-1 | TRBV6-5 | NA | CASTDGQGRPEAFF | TGTGCCAGCACCGATGGACAGGGTAGGCCTGAAGCTTTCTTT
NA | TRBJ2-1 | TRBV7-9 | few | CASSLDGRPPNEQFF | TGTGCCAGCAGCTTAGATGGGAGGCCCCCCAATGAGCAGTTCTTC
TRBD1 | TRBJ1-2 | TRBV7-6 | NA | CASSGQGPDGYTF | TGTGCCAGCAGCGGACAGGGACCTGATGGCTACACCTTC
TRBD2 | TRBJ2-1 | TRBV7-9 | NA | CASSSRWDYTYHADEQFF | TGTGCCAGCAGCTCCCGTTGGGACTACACCTATCATGCGGATGAGCAGTTCTTC
TRBD1 | TRBJ1-4 | TRBV6-5 | few | CASSRDRGKNEKLFF | TGTGCCAGCAGTAGAGACAGGGGGAAGAATGAAAAACTGTTTTTT
NA | TRBJ2-7 | TRBV5-5 | few | CASSLLPGLGYEQYF | TGTGCCAGCAGCTTGCTCCCAGGACTCGGCTACGAGCAGTACTTC
TRBD1 | TRBJ1-2 | TRBV7-2 | NA | CASSLNVPRGNYGYTF | TGTGCCAGCAGCTTGAACGTTCCCAGGGGGAACTATGGCTACACCTTC
TRBD2 | TRBJ2-1 | TRBV12-3/TRBV12-4 | NA | CASRPPINLAGRPNEQFF | TGTGCCAGCAGACCGCCCATTAACCTAGCGGGACGCCCCAATGAGCAGTTCTTC
TRBD2 | TRBJ2-3 | TRBV3-1 | NA | CASSRLAGEYTDTQYF | TGTGCCAGCAGCCGACTAGCGGGGGAGTACACAGATACGCAGTATTTT
NA | TRBJ2-5 | TRBV28 | NA | CASSLYTKRAETQYF | TGTGCCAGCAGTTTATACACTAAGAGGGCAGAGACCCAGTACTTC
TRBD2 | TRBJ2-1 | TRBV4-2 | few | CAGRSSGSYNEQFF | TGTGCCGGAAGATCTAGCGGCTCCTACAATGAGCAGTTCTTC
NA | TRBJ2-1 | TRBV20-1 | NA | CSASSSTSSYNEQFF | TGCAGTGCTAGTTCCAGCACGTCCTCCTACAATGAGCAGTTCTTC
NA | TRBJ2-7 | TRBV11-2 | NA | CASSLGPQSSYEQYF | TGTGCCAGCAGCTTAGGGCCCCAGAGCTCCTACGAGCAGTACTTC
TRBD1 | TRBJ2-3 | TRBV2 | NA | CASNRQGTTSTDTQYF | TGTGCCAGCAATCGACAGGGGACAACTAGCACAGATACGCAGTATTTT
NA | TRBJ2-1 | TRBV3-1 | NA | CASSQGGNNEQFF | TGTGCCAGCAGCCAAGGAGGGAACAATGAGCAGTTCTTC
TRBD1 | TRBJ1-2 | TRBV9 | NA | CASSVAGGQSYGYTF | TGTGCCAGCAGCGTAGCGGGGGGACAGTCCTATGGCTACACCTTC
NA | TRBJ1-1 | TRBV3-1 | NA | CASSQTDGIEAFF | TGTGCCAGCAGCCAAACGGACGGGATTGAAGCTTTCTTT
TRBD1 | TRBJ1-4 | TRBV5-1 | NA | CASSLGYRGSLGNEKLFF | TGCGCCAGCAGCTTGGGATACAGGGGGTCGCTCGGCAATGAAAAACTGTTTTTT
NA | TRBJ1-2 | TRBV7-9 | few | CASSRGNYGYTF | TGTGCCAGCAGCCGGGGCAACTATGGCTACACCTTC
NA | TRBJ2-7 | TRBV6-5 | NA | CASSYLREWSEEQYF | TGTGCCAGCAGTTACCTCCGTGAGTGGTCCGAGGAGCAGTACTTC
NA | TRBJ2-3 | TRBV7-6 | once | CASSAQPGLNTDTQYF | TGTGCCAGCAGCGCTCAACCGGGACTCAACACAGATACGCAGTATTTT
NA | TRBJ1-2 | TRBV14 | NA | CASSQERANYGYTF | TGTGCCAGCAGCCAAGAAAGAGCTAACTATGGCTACACCTTC
NA | TRBJ2-3 | TRBV5-5 | few | CASSLDGQPQGTQYF | TGTGCCAGCAGCTTGGATGGACAGCCTCAGGGTACGCAGTATTTT
NA | TRBJ2-3 | TRBV12-5 | NA | CASGLVLGGRSTDTQYF | TGTGCTAGTGGTTTGGTTCTTGGGGGGAGAAGCACAGATACGCAGTATTTT
NA | TRBJ2-3 | TRBV25-1 | NA | CASSEYVTDTQYF | TGTGCCAGCAGTGAATATGTGACAGATACGCAGTATTTT
NA | TRBJ1-2 | TRBV7-3 | NA | CASSLTGFFGYTF | TGTGCCAGCAGCTTAACAGGTTTTTTTGGCTACACCTTC
NA | TRBJ2-4 | TRBV29-1 | many | CSVEGVLGIQYF | TGCAGCGTTGAGGGGGTGTTGGGCATTCAGTACTTC
NA | TRBJ2-1 | TRBV9 | few | CVSSVVWTGTNEQFF | TGTGTCAGCAGCGTAGTGTGGACGGGGACAAATGAGCAGTTCTTC
TRBD2 | TRBJ2-1 | TRBV20-1 | many | CSASGLAGVTYNEQFF | TGCAGTGCTAGCGGACTAGCGGGAGTCACCTACAATGAGCAGTTCTTC
NA | TRBJ1-5 | TRBV20-1 | NA | CSARGVLRSNQPQHF | TGCAGTGCAAGGGGCGTATTGCGGAGCAATCAGCCCCAGCATTTT
NA | TRBJ2-3 | TRBV4-3 | NA | CASSQERTPGTDTQYF | TGCGCCAGCAGCCAAGAGCGAACCCCCGGCACAGATACGCAGTATTTT
NA | TRBJ1-2 | TRBV27 | few | CASSLSLVGSTNYGYTF | TGTGCCAGCAGTTTATCCCTGGTCGGCAGCACTAACTATGGCTACACCTTC